A single sample is the source of the 5 T cell receptor beta chains below, sequenced in a study of radiotherapy plus CTLA-4 blockade in lung cancer. Measured with immunoSEQ multiplex PCR; TCRdb has only the in-frame clones, and not every one. The sample records tens of thousands of clones, approximately 71% being singletons. Sample: peripheral blood, taken from a patient treated with radiotherapy plus ipilimumab. The receptors originated from a human donor with non-small cell lung cancer whose response to radiotherapy plus ipilimumab could not be evaluated.

This chain links TRBV27 with TRBJ2-2, with 7 positions matching TRBD2. Germline CDR1 and CDR2: MNHEY and SMNVEV (reference sequence). Trimming cost V 5 bases and J 2 bases; bases outside gene matches: 2. The CDR3 length is 14 residues. The CDR3 is CASSPSGNTGELFF. In DNA form, the CDR3 reads TGTGCCAGCAGTCCTAGCGGAAACACCGGGGAGCTGTTTTTT.

The chain combines TRBV7-2 with TRBJ1-3; D not certain. Germline V gives CDR1 SGHTA, CDR2 FQGNSA. The V end lost 5 bases, the J end lost 0 bases, and 11 bases lay between the germline ends. This CDR3 has 15 residues. CDR3 DNA: TGTGCCAGCAGCAAACCGGGAGTCTCTGGAAACACCATATATTTT. It codes for CASSKPGVSGNTIYF.

This chain joins TRBV30 and TRBJ1-1; weak D call: TRBD1 (5 bases). Germline CDR1 GTSNPN, CDR2 SVGIG (reference sequence). The CDR3 contains 14 residues. Trimming stripped 0 bases from V and 7 bases from J, with 15 bases between. The DNA of the CDR3 is TGTGCCTGGAGTGTAGGCGGTACGGGACTTGAAGCTTTCTTT. It codes for CAWSVGGTGLEAFF.

The chain carries TRBV6-5 and TRBJ2-1; the D gene is possibly TRBD2 (5 bases). Trimming took off 6 bases at V and 5 bases at J, with 11 bases between the two ends. This CDR3 comprises 13 residues. Germline values: CDR1 MNHEY, CDR2 SVGAGI. CDR3 sequence reads: CASSPGSHNEQFF. The CDR3 DNA reads TGTGCCAGCAGCCCGGGATCCCACAATGAGCAGTTCTTC.

This chain links TRBV5-1 with TRBJ2-3, with D maybe TRBD2 (5 bases). The CDR3 is made up of 15 amino acids. V lost 9 bases, J lost 2 bases, and 19 bases lay in between. Germline lookup yields CDR1 SGHRS and CDR2 YFSETQ. In DNA, the CDR3 is TGCGCCACCAGAGGGAACCCACTAGTCACAGATACGCAGTATTTT. It yields the protein CATRGNPLVTDTQYF.